These 25 T cell receptor beta chains originate from one sample sequenced in a study of human T cells and chemical hapten exposure. TCRdb re-derived calls from the RACE reads in MiXCR, one entry per CDR3 protein. The data contain roughly 140,000 distinct CDR3 sequences, about 11% of them singletons. The sample's time point: patch test 2, 6 weeks after DPC sensitization. Treatment: therapeutic diphenylcyclopropenone sensitization with weekly scalp DPC. Sequencing was performed on whole blood, taken in connection with sensitization to the hapten diphenylcyclopropenone (DPC). These receptors all stem from a woman between 45 and 60 years old with alopecia areata. Some clones in this sample may be carry-over from other donors' samples.

The rearrangement links TRBV24-1 to TRBJ2-1; TRBD2 agrees at 7 bases. The CDR3 loop spans 19 amino acids. The V gene's germline CDR1 is KGHDR and CDR2 SFDVKD. V was pared by 3 bases and J by 0 bases, with 13 bases of the junction left unmatched. The CDR3 bases are TGTGCCACCAGTGATCCGTCGACAGCAGCTAGCGGCTCCTACAATGAGCAGTTCTTC. Amino acids: CATSDPSTAASGSYNEQFF.

The table lists this clonotype with many counts. V gene TRBV29-1 combines with J gene TRBJ2-1; D possibly corresponds to TRBD1 (6 bases). V dropped 1 base and J dropped 3 bases, with 16 bases sitting between them. The CDR3 consists of 16 residues. CDR1 and CDR2 from the germline V gene are SQVTM and ANQGSEA. The CDR3 sequence is CSVEGGGLGHYNEQFF. The DNA of the CDR3 is TGCAGCGTTGAAGGAGGGGGTTTGGGTCACTACAATGAGCAGTTCTTC.

This clonotype was counted many times. The chain joins TRBV7-9 to TRBJ2-7; D is possibly TRBD1 (5 bases). V lost 6 bases, J lost 3 bases, and 21 bases lay in between. The CDR3 contains 16 residues. Germline V lookup: CDR1 SEHNR, CDR2 FQNEAQ (reference sequence). CDR3 sequence (DNA): TGTGCCAGCAGTCCCGTGCAGGGCACGGTCCGCTACGAGCAGTACTTC. Translated: CASSPVQGTVRYEQYF.

In DNA, the CDR3 is TGTGCCTGGAGTTTCCGGGGAACTAATGAAAAACTGTTTTTT. Translating it yields CAWSFRGTNEKLFF. The genes are TRBV30 and TRBJ1-4; D is unresolved. The V end lost 2 bases, the J end lost 1 base, and 8 bases lay between the germline ends. The germline gives CDR1 GTSNPN, CDR2 SVGIG (reference sequence). This CDR3 contains 14 residues.

This clonotype was counted many times. The chain joins TRBV20-1 to TRBJ2-4; possibly TRBD1 for D (7 bases). Trimming shortened V by 3 bases and J by 3 bases, and 12 bases separated the two germline ends. Germline V gene sequence: CDR1 DFQATT, CDR2 SNEGSKA (reference sequence). The CDR3 runs to 14 residues. This chain's CDR3 is CSARARGDKNIQYF. The CDR3 nucleotides read TGCAGTGCTAGGGCCAGGGGGGACAAAAACATTCAGTACTTC.

This clonotype was observed a handful of times. The chain links TRBV6-2 or TRBV6-3 to TRBJ2-1; D unresolved. V dropped 5 bases and J dropped 9 bases, with 8 bases sitting between them. The CDR3 extends over 11 amino acids. The germline CDR1 and CDR2 sequences are MNHEY and SVGEGT. The CDR3: CASSDNFEQFF. As DNA, the CDR3 is TGTGCCAGCAGTGACAACTTTGAGCAGTTCTTC.

This clonotype has just a few counts. The chain employs TRBV4-1 and TRBJ1-5; D may be TRBD1 (5 bases). The CDR3 sequence is 14 residues long. Trimming shortened V by 0 bases and J by 9 bases, and 12 bases separated the two germline ends. Germline V CDR1 and CDR2: MGHRA, YSYEKL. The chain's CDR3 is CASSQDPRGSPQHF. In DNA form, the CDR3 reads TGCGCCAGCAGCCAAGACCCGAGGGGATCGCCCCAGCATTTT.

The rearrangement uses TRBV10-2 and TRBJ2-2; D is perhaps TRBD2 (5 bases). With 6 bases removed from V and 9 bases from J, the gap between germline ends came to 23 bases. Germline lookup yields CDR1 WSHSY and CDR2 SAAADI. This CDR3 has 16 amino acids. CDR3 in DNA: TGCGCCAGCAGCCGAGAGGACTTCGACCTGCACCGGGAGCTGTTTTTT. Translation gives CASSREDFDLHRELFF.

This chain uses TRBV11-2 with TRBJ1-1; 7 bases agree with TRBD1. With V trimmed by 3 bases and J by 0 bases, 4 bases remained unmatched. Germline V gene lookup returns CDR1 SGHAT and CDR2 FQNNGV. The CDR3 length is 15 residues. The CDR3 spells CASSFGGGLNTEAFF. CDR3 nucleotide sequence: TGTGCCAGCAGCTTTGGAGGGGGCTTGAACACTGAAGCTTTCTTT. Variable domain in full (rest from reference TRBV11-2 and TRBJ1-1): EAGVAQSPRYKIIEKRQSVAFWCNPISGHATLYWYQQILGQGPKLLIQFQNNGVVDDSQLPKDRFSAERLKGVDSTLKIQPAKLEDSAVYLCASSFGGGLNTEAFFGQGTRLTVV.

This clonotype was observed a few times. CDR3 in DNA: TGTGCCAGCAGTTCAGGGTGGGGCTCACCCCTCCACTTT. Protein product: CASSSGWGSPLHF. The chain combines TRBV27 with TRBJ1-6; a possible D gene is TRBD1 (5 bases). Germline lookup yields CDR1 MNHEY and CDR2 SMNVEV (reference sequence). The length of the CDR3 is 13 residues. V was shortened by 4 bases and J by 10 bases, with 11 bases between the two germline ends.

Only a few counts were recorded for this clonotype. The J gene is TRBJ2-1, the V gene TRBV3-1; perhaps TRBD2 as D (6 bases). This CDR3 contains 16 residues. Trimming took off 0 bases at V and 6 bases at J, with 15 bases between the two ends. CDR1 is LGHDT, CDR2 YNNKEL, per germline (reference sequence). The CDR3 DNA reads TGTGCCAGCAGCCAAGATAGTCCGGCGGGAACCAATGAGCAGTTCTTC. Its translation is CASSQDSPAGTNEQFF.

This clonotype was picked up many times. The V call is TRBV12-3 or TRBV12-4, the J call TRBJ2-1; 14 positions agree with TRBD2. CDR3 length: 15 residues. The V segment lost 6 bases and the J segment 9 bases; nucleotides outside the gene matches: 7. The CDR3 coding sequence is TGTGCCAGCAGCCCGGGACTAGCGGGAGTAGGTGAGCAGTTCTTC. The encoded protein is CASSPGLAGVGEQFF.

The J gene is TRBJ2-3, the V gene TRBV25-1; D unresolved. V dropped 6 bases and J dropped 4 bases, with 5 bases sitting between them. The CDR3 loop spans 11 amino acids. CDR1 is MGHDK, CDR2 SYGVNS, per germline. In DNA, the CDR3 is TGTGCCAGCAGCAAGGCAGATACGCAGTATTTT. It encodes CASSKADTQYF.

This clonotype was counted ten times or more. J is TRBJ2-1 and V is TRBV5-4; D is unclear. Looked up from germline, CDR1 is SGHNT and CDR2 is YYREEE (reference sequence). This CDR3 spans 13 amino acids. Trimming cost V 0 bases and J 6 bases, with 7 bases left between them. The CDR3 DNA follows: TGTGCCAGCAGCTTGGCCCCTACCAATGAGCAGTTCTTC. It encodes CASSLAPTNEQFF. The full variable domain, in which reference TRBV5-4 and TRBJ2-1 provide the parts outside the CDR3, is ETGVTQSPTHLIKTRGQQVTLRCSSQSGHNTVSWYQQALGQGPQFIFQYYREEENGRGNFPPRFSGLQFPNYSSELNVNALELDDSALYLCASSLAPTNEQFFGPGTRLTVL.

In this sample, this clonotype turned up many times. The rearrangement joins TRBV6-6 to TRBJ2-1; 11 nucleotides match TRBD2. J lost 0 bases, V lost 6 bases, and 16 bases had no gene match. This CDR3 region has 20 residues. Germline V lookup: CDR1 MNHNY, CDR2 SVGAGI (reference sequence). CDR3 sequence (DNA): TGTGCCAGCAGAGACACCGGGACTAGCGGAGGGGGGAGCTCCTACAATGAGCAGTTCTTC. This translates into CASRDTGTSGGGSSYNEQFF.

This clonotype was recorded many times. The chain is built from TRBV14 and TRBJ1-1; D perhaps matches TRBD1 (5 bases). The germline V and J ends were trimmed by 4 bases and 10 bases, with 22 bases remaining between them. The CDR3 extends over 15 amino acids. Germline CDR1 reads SGHDN; CDR2 reads FVKESK. The CDR3 region has the DNA TGTGCCAGCAGCCCTTACGGCAGGGCCACCCGAGGAGCTTTCTTT. Amino acid sequence: CASSPYGRATRGAFF. The full variable domain, completed using reference TRBV14 and TRBJ1-1, is EAGVTQFPSHSVIEKGQTVTLRCDPISGHDNLYWYRRVMGKEIKFLLHFVKESKQDESGMPNNRFLAERTGGTYSTLKVQPAELEDSGVYFCASSPYGRATRGAFFGQGTRLTVV.

The chain employs TRBV2 and TRBJ1-5; no reliable D call. Germline V gene sequence: CDR1 SNHLY, CDR2 FYNNEI. The ends were cut back, 2 bases at V and 3 bases at J, with 2 bases in the middle. This CDR3 spans 12 amino acids. The CDR3 is CASSEPNQPQHF. The CDR3 DNA is TGTGCCAGCAGTGAACCCAATCAGCCCCAGCATTTT.

The table lists this clonotype with a few counts. The chain carries TRBV18 and TRBJ2-1; no clear D gene. Germline V CDR1 and CDR2: KGHSH, LQKENI. V was pared by 3 bases and J by 6 bases, with 6 bases between. The CDR3 totals 12 residues. CDR3 amino acids: CASSPNPNEQFF. The CDR3 DNA reads as TGTGCCAGCTCACCGAATCCCAATGAGCAGTTCTTC.

This clonotype has a count of ten or more. J is TRBJ2-7 and V is TRBV29-1; 7 nucleotides line up with TRBD1. Germline CDR1 SQVTM, CDR2 ANQGSEA. The CDR3 sequence is 13 residues long. Trimming removed 4 bases from V and 5 bases from J; junction bases left unmatched: 8. The CDR3 nucleotides are TGCAGCGTTGCTCGGACAGGTGGCAACGAGCAGTACTTC. Translation: CSVARTGGNEQYF.

This clonotype was counted a few times. The rearrangement joins TRBV11-3 to TRBJ2-1, with 8 nucleotides matching TRBD1. The germline CDR1 and CDR2 sequences are SGHNT and YENEEA. V lost 5 bases and J lost 3; bases outside the gene matches: 3. This CDR3 contains 14 residues. CDR3 sequence: CASSRQGIYNEQFF. The CDR3 DNA reads TGTGCCAGCAGCCGACAGGGGATCTACAATGAGCAGTTCTTC.

This chain joins TRBV14 and TRBJ1-1, with no clear D. Germline V CDR1 and CDR2: SGHDN, FVKESK. This CDR3 contains 12 residues. With 1 base removed from V and 10 bases from J, the gap between germline ends came to 10 bases. The CDR3 coding sequence is TGTGCCAGCAGCCAAGGGCGGACGGCAGCTTTCTTT. Translating it yields CASSQGRTAAFF.

J is TRBJ2-1 and V is TRBV29-1; 13 nucleotides line up with TRBD2. Germline CDR1 is SQVTM and CDR2 is ANQGSEA. CDR3 length: 18 residues. V lost 6 bases to trimming and J lost 0 bases; unmatched junction nucleotides: 11. The CDR3 protein is CSVGLAGVQLASYNEQFF. CDR3 sequence (DNA): TGCAGCGTAGGACTAGCGGGAGTGCAATTGGCCTCCTACAATGAGCAGTTCTTC.

The chain recombines TRBV3-1 with TRBJ1-6; D is unresolved. V lost 8 bases and J 5 bases, leaving 19 bases between the germline ends. The germline V gene has CDR1 LGHDT and CDR2 YNNKEL (reference sequence). This CDR3 region has 16 residues. This chain's CDR3 is CASLPWPALDNSPLHF. Here the CDR3 DNA reads TGTGCCAGCCTTCCGTGGCCCGCGCTCGATAATTCACCCCTCCACTTT.

This clonotype was recorded at least ten times. The chain couples TRBV29-1 to TRBJ1-4; TRBD1 aligns across 9 bases. Trimming at V came to 7 bases and at J to 8 bases, leaving 5 bases not matched to a gene. This CDR3 is built from 12 residues. The germline CDR1 and CDR2 sequences are SQVTM and ANQGSEA. This chain's CDR3 is CSGGQGREKLFF. CDR3 sequence (DNA): TGCAGCGGGGGACAGGGTCGAGAAAAACTGTTTTTT.

This clonotype turned up a few times. V usage is TRBV5-6 and J usage is TRBJ2-7; 12 bases fit TRBD1. CDR1 and CDR2 (germline): SGHDT, YYEEEE. The CDR3 consists of 15 residues. The trim removed 5 bases at V and 7 bases at J, leaving 10 bases unmatched. This CDR3 reads CASSPSGQGAREQYF. The CDR3 DNA is TGTGCCAGCAGTCCATCGGGACAGGGGGCTCGGGAGCAGTACTTC. Full variable domain (remainder filled in from reference TRBV5-6 and TRBJ2-7): DAGVTQSPTHLIKTRGQQVTLRCSPKSGHDTVSWYQQALGQGPQFIFQYYEEEERQRGNFPDRFSGHQFPNYSSELNVNALLLGDSALYLCASSPSGQGAREQYFGPGTRLTVT.